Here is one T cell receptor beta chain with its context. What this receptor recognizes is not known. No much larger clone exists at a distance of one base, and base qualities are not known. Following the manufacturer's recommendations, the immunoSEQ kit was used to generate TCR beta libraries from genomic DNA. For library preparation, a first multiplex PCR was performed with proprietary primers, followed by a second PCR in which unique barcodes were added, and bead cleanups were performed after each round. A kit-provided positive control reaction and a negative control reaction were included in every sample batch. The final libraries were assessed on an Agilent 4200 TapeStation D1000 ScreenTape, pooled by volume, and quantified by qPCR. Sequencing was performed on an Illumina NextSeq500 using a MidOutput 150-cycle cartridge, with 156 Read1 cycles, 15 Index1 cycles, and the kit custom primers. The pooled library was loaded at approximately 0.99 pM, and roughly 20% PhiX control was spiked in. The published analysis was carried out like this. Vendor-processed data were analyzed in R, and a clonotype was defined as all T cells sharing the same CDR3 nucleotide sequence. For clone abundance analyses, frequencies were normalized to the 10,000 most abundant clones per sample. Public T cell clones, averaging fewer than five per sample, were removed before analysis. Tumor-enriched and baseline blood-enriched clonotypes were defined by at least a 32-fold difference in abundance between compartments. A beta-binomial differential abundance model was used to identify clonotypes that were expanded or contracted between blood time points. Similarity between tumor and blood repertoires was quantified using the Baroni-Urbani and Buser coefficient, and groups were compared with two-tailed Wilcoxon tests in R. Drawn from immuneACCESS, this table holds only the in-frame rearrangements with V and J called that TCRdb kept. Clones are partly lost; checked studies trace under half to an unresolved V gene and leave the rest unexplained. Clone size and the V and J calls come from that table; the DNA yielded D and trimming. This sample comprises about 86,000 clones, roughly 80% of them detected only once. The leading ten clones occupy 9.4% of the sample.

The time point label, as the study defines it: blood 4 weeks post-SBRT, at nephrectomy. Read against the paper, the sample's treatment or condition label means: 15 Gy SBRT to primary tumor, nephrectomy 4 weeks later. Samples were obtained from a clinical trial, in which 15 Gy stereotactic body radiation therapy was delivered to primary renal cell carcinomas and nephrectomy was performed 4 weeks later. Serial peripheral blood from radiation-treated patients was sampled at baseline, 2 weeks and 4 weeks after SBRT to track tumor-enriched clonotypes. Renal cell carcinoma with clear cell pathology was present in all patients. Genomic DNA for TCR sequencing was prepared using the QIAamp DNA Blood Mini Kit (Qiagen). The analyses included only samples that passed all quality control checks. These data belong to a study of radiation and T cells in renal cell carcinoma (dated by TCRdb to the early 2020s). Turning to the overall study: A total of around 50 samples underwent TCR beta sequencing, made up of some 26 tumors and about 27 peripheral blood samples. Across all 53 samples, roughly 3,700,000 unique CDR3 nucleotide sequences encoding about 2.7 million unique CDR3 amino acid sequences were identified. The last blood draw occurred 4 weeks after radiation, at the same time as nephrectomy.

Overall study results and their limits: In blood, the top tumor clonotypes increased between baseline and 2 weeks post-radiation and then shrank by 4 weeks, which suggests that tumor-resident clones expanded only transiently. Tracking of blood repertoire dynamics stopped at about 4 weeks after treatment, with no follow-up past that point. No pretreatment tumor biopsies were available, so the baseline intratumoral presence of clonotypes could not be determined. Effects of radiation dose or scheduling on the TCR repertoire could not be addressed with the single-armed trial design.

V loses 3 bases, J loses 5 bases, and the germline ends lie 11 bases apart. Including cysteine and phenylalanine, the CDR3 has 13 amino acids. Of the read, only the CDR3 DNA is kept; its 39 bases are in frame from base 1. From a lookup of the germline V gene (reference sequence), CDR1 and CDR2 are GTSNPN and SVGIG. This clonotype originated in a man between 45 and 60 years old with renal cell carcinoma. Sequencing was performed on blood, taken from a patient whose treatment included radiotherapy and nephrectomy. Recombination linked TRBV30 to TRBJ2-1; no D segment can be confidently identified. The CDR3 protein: CAWSSTFHNEQFF. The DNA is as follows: TGTGCCTGGAGCAGTACCTTCCACAATGAGCAGTTCTTC.